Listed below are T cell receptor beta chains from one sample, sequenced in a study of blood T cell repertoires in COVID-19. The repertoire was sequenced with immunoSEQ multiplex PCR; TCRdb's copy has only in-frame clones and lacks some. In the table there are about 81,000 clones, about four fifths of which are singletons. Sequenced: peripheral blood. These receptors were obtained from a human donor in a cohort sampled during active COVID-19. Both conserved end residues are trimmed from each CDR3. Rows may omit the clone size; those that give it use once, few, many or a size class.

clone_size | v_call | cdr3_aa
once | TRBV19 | ASSMDRGMNQPQH
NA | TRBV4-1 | ASSQATGGSYNEQF
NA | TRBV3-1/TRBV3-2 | ASSLGQSGSYNEQF
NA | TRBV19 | ASSMGAGGVSEQY
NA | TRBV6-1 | ASSEYGDRGNQPQH
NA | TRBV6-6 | ASTVQGTPIPGELF
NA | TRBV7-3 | ASSLRGGPNTGELF
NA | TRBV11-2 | ASSLMLQAKNIQY
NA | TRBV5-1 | ASSLVGGGRGEQF
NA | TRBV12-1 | ASSLEEGRETQY
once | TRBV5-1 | ASSLRLAGGHEQF
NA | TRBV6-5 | ASSSGTGAREQY
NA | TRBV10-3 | AITSTGGVDEQY
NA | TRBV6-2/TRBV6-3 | ASSYGAARLPGAYNEQF
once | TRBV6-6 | ASSYSNSGAF
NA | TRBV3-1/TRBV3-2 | ASSPKSRGTRIWDEQY
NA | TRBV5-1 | ASSLAGQGGNEQF
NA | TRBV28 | ASSSGGANTGELF
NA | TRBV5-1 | ASSLQTTGTSTDTQY
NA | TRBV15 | ATSEGTGLRQPQH
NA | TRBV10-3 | AIRGDKLTEQY
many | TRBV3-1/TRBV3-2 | ASSQDATDSGNTIY
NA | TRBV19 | ASSMVRGQTEAF
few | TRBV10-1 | ASSAGDYEQY
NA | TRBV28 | ASLTLSGQNQPQH
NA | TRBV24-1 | ATRGGEQPQH
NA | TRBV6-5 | ASREPGGDYEQY
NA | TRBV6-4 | ASSATQNTEAF
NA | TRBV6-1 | ASSESDTVFTEAF
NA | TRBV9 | ASSVEPHRSNYGYT
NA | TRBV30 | AWSWSYGYT
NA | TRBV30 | AWSTRLGYGYT
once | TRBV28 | ASSLGGGETQY
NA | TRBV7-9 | ASSRGGSGNTIY
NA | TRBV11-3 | ASSLSNGYEQY
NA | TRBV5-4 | ASSVRDSHNEQF
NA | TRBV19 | ASSIWGQEEDGYT
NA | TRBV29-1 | SVGVSGDWWGYT
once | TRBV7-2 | ASTEGVETQY
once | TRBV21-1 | ASRDDRVFYNEQF
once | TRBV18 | ASSPLPRGPMSSPLH
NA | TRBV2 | ASSPGTHNQPQH
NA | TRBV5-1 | ASSPGQSYEQY
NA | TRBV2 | ASTQSVVSYSGYT
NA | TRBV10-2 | ASSDSHRNSYEQY
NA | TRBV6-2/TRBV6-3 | ASSYPSGGVYNEQF
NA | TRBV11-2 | ASSLVQEQY
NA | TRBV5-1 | ASRGSQAHEQY
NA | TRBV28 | ASSRAGTGFPTPLH
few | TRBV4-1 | ASSQAGLRGETQY